The following is a T cell receptor (beta chain) sequence with its context. This CDR3 contains 14 residues. Trimming at V came to 5 bases and at J to 8 bases, leaving 7 bases not matched to a gene. CDR1 SGHRS and CDR2 YFSETQ come from the germline V gene. Here immunoSEQ multiplex PCR was the method, and the copy in TCRdb shows in-frame clones only, minus some. This sample yields tens of thousands of clones, of which around nine tenths are seen a single time; roughly 2.3% belongs to the top ten. This sample was taken from a study of T cell responses to AZD1222 COVID-19 vaccine. This receptor was taken from an adult in good health. Sample: peripheral blood, taken on day 0 of AZD1222 vaccination. This sequence joins TRBV5-1 and TRBJ1-4, with 9 bases matching TRBD1. The CDR3 nucleotides are TGCGCCAGCAGTTTACAGGGGGCGGGAGAAAAACTGTTTTTT. Translating gives CASSLQGAGEKLFF.